The 5 T cell receptor beta chains reported below all come from one sample, sequenced in a study of blood T cell repertoires in COVID-19. TCRdb's table, derived via immunoSEQ multiplex PCR, lists solely in-frame clones and lacks some. The sample has around 60,000 clones, more than 80% seen once. Sample: peripheral blood. The source of these receptors is a human donor with active COVID-19. The donor label of this sample is uncertain.

In DNA, the CDR3 is TGTGCTAGTGGTTTGTCAACTACAGGGGGCTCGGCAGCTAATGAAAAACTGTTTTTT. This encodes CASGLSTTGGSAANEKLFF. The chain joins TRBV12-5 to TRBJ1-4; 9 bases fit TRBD1. The germline V gene encodes CDR1 LGHNT and CDR2 FRNRAP. After removal of 2 bases from V and 3 bases from J, the junction contained 13 bases not matched to a gene. The CDR3 totals 19 residues. The full variable domain, rest sourced from reference TRBV12-5 and TRBJ1-4, is DARVTQTPRHKVTEMGQEVTMRCQPILGHNTVFWYRQTMMQGLELLAYFRNRAPLDDSGMPKDRFSAEMPDATLATLKIQPSEPRDSAVYFCASGLSTTGGSAANEKLFFGSGTQLSVL.

The CDR3 here is CASTRRSRDTQYF. Written as DNA, the CDR3 is TGTGCCTCGACTAGACGATCACGGGATACGCAGTATTTT. The chain links TRBV30 to TRBJ2-3; D is perhaps TRBD2 (6 bases). From germline, CDR1 is GTSNPN and CDR2 SVGIG (reference sequence). V lost 7 bases and J 6 bases, leaving 17 bases between the germline ends. The CDR3 length is 13 residues.

The chain joins TRBV12-5 to TRBJ1-5, with 7 bases fitting TRBD1. Germline V lookup: CDR1 LGHNT, CDR2 FRNRAP. The CDR3 has 16 amino acids. V was clipped by 0 bases and J by 6 bases; unmatched bases: 8. CDR3: CASGLVIGRGSQPQHF. CDR3 nucleotides: TGTGCTAGTGGTTTGGTAATCGGCAGGGGGTCTCAGCCCCAGCATTTT.

The table lists this clone with a few counts. The chain uses TRBV7-9 and TRBJ2-7; TRBD2 might be the D (6 bases). Germline V gene sequence: CDR1 SEHNR, CDR2 FQNEAQ (reference sequence). V lost 3 bases, J lost 2 bases, and 17 bases lay in between. The CDR3 has 16 residues. CDR3 nucleotide sequence: TGTGCCAGCAGCTTTGGGCTTCGCGGGGCCCCCTACGAGCAGTACTTC. Translating gives CASSFGLRGAPYEQYF.

This chain joins TRBV6-6 and TRBJ1-6; 8 nucleotides line up with TRBD1. The junction had 10 bases not matched to a gene; V was cut back by 6 bases and J by 0 bases. The CDR3 is made up of 18 amino acids. Germline V CDR1 and CDR2: MNHNY, SVGAGI (reference sequence). The CDR3 loop reads CASSRWTGRVSYNSPLHF. The CDR3 coding sequence is TGTGCCAGCAGCCGATGGACAGGGAGGGTCTCCTATAATTCACCCCTCCACTTT.